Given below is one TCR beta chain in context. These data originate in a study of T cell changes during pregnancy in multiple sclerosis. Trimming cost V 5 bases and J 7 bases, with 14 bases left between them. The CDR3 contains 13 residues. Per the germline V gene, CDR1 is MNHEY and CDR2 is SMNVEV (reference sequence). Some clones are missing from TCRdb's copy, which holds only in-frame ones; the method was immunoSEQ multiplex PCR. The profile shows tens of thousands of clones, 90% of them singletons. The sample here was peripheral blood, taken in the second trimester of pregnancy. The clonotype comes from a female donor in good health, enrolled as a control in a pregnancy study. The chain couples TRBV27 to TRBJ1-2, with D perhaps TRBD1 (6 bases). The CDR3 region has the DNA TGTGCCAGCAGTCCCGACAGGTTCAGTGGCTACACCTTC. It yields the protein CASSPDRFSGYTF.